This T cell receptor (beta chain) comes out of a study of cytomegalovirus exposure and HLA in healthy donors. Study-wide results and caveats: The study recorded over 150 TCR beta chains that were cytomegalovirus-associated. TCR beta sequences numbering 16,951 were associated with HLA alleles at 0.05 false discovery rate in a later analysis.

PCR employed 60 Vbeta and 13 Jbeta primers. In the authors' workflow: About 88 million unique TCR beta chains, 9.5 million to 11 million of them shared, were counted by a later analysis. Sequencing was performed with immunoSEQ multiplex PCR; in TCRdb, only in-frame clones are kept and a portion is missing. The V and J calls and clone size are taken from that table; D and trimming were inferred from the DNA. Of roughly 120,000 clones listed, around three quarters are singletons. The CDR3 totals 15 residues. V dropped 2 bases and J dropped 6 bases, with 14 bases sitting between them. Germline lookup yields CDR1 SGHTA and CDR2 FQGNSA. As for this clone: Antigen specificity is unknown.

The sequence was obtained from a man aged 35-49 years in good health and CMV-seronegative. The sample taken for sequencing was PBMCs. The chain has TRBV7-2 and TRBJ1-5; a possible D gene is TRBD1 (5 bases). The CDR3 coding sequence is TGTGCCAGCAGCTTATTTCTTTGGGGCTTTCAGCCCCAGCATTTT. It specifies CASSLFLWGFQPQHF. Full variable domain (outside the CDR3, taken from reference TRBV7-2 and TRBJ1-5): GAGVSQSPSNKVTEKGKDVELRCDPISGHTALYWYRQSLGQGLEFLIYFQGNSAPDKSGLPSDRFSAERTGGSVSTLTIQRTQQEDSAVYLCASSLFLWGFQPQHFGDGTRLSIL.